What follows are 19 T cell receptor beta chains derived from one specimen sequenced in a study of blood T cells in healthy people across ages. A second PCR of about 7 to 12 cycles used a sample-barcoded 5' primer and a J-beta primer mix. MiXCR, run by TCRdb on the 5' RACE reads, gives a single entry per CDR3 protein. The table lists roughly 2 million distinct CDR3 sequences, approximately 50% of them singletons. Sequences were obtained from blood. The receptors here all came from a woman in her forties in good health.

J is TRBJ2-7 and V is TRBV6-5; D is perhaps TRBD2 (6 bases). The CDR3 is made up of 14 amino acids. Deletions cut 2 bases from V and 5 bases from J, with 13 bases between. Germline V CDR1 and CDR2: MNHEY, SVGAGI. Here the CDR3 DNA reads TGTGCCAGCAGTTACGCGGGGATCCGGGACGAGCAGTACTTC. This sequence encodes CASSYAGIRDEQYF.

This clonotype was observed a handful of times. CDR3 amino acids: CASSQGMGSYNEQFF. The CDR3, as DNA: TGTGCCAGCAGTCAGGGGATGGGCTCCTACAATGAGCAGTTCTTC. V usage is TRBV6-5 and J usage is TRBJ2-1; D might be TRBD1 (6 bases). CDR3 length equals 15 residues. Per germline, CDR1 MNHEY and CDR2 SVGAGI. V was cut by 5 bases and J by 0 bases, with 11 bases left in between.

The chain recombines TRBV6-1 with TRBJ1-2; D uncertain. The CDR3 has 16 amino acids. The V gene's germline CDR1 is MNHNS and CDR2 SASEGT. Trimming removed 1 base from V and 0 bases from J, with 12 bases in between. The CDR3 region has the DNA TGTGCCAGCAGTGAAGGGCATTCTCCTGCTAACTATGGCTACACCTTC. Protein product: CASSEGHSPANYGYTF.

The genes are TRBV29-1 and TRBJ1-1; the match to TRBD1 covers 11 bases. Germline V gene lookup returns CDR1 SQVTM and CDR2 ANQGSEA. V was clipped by 7 bases and J by 7 bases; unmatched bases: 8. CDR3 length: 13 residues. CDR3 nucleotide sequence: TGCAGCGCCGAGGACAGGGGGCCTTATGAAGCTTTCTTT. Protein product: CSAEDRGPYEAFF.

The chain carries TRBV4-1 and TRBJ2-2, with 8 bases identical to TRBD1. The CDR3 consists of 15 residues. Germline lookup yields CDR1 MGHRA and CDR2 YSYEKL. V dropped 0 bases and J dropped 6; count of bases not matched to a gene: 3. CDR3 sequence (DNA): TGCGCCAGCAGCCAAGAAGTACAGGGGGCCGGGGAGCTGTTTTTT. Protein: CASSQEVQGAGELFF.

This clonotype showed up just once. The chain has TRBV20-1 and TRBJ2-1, with D possibly TRBD2 on 7 matching bases. The V gene's germline CDR1 is DFQATT and CDR2 SNEGSKA (reference sequence). Deletions cut 2 bases from V and 4 bases from J, with 15 bases between. The CDR3 loop spans 15 amino acids. DNA for the CDR3: TGCAGTGCTAGAACCTCGGGGGGCTTTTACAATGAGCAGTTCTTC. The encoded protein is CSARTSGGFYNEQFF.

CDR3 in DNA: TGTGCCAGCAGGCGAAACACCTACTCCTACGAGCAGTACTTC. The encoded protein is CASRRNTYSYEQYF. The rearrangement links TRBV2 to TRBJ2-7; D unclear. The germline CDR1 and CDR2 sequences are SNHLY and FYNNEI. This CDR3 is built from 14 residues. Trimming cost V 6 bases and J 0 bases, with 12 bases left between them. Drawing the rest from reference TRBV2 and TRBJ2-7, the complete variable domain is EPEVTQTPSHQVTQMGQEVILRCVPISNHLYFYWYRQILGQKVEFLVSFYNNEISEKSEIFDDQFSVERPDGSNFTLKIRSTKLEDSAMYFCASRRNTYSYEQYFGPGTRLTVT.

The V call is TRBV6-2 or TRBV6-3, the J call TRBJ2-3, with 7 bases matching TRBD1. The J call could be wrong; TRBJ2-7 is a better fit for the DNA end. CDR1 is MNHEY, CDR2 SVGEGT, per germline. The CDR3 is made up of 13 amino acids. The CDR3 DNA reads TGTGCCATCCGGAGAACCGGGACAGAAGAGCAGTACTTC. This encodes CAIRRTGTEEQYF.

This chain uses TRBV24-1 with TRBJ2-3; tentative D call: TRBD2 (6 bases). The CDR3 consists of 16 residues. Germline-derived CDR1 and CDR2 are KGHDR and SFDVKD. Deletions cut 2 bases from V and 0 bases from J, with 11 bases between. DNA of the CDR3: TGTGCCACCAGTGATTGGGTAGGGACTAGCACAGATACGCAGTATTTT. It codes for CATSDWVGTSTDTQYF.

The V and J genes are TRBV14 and TRBJ2-3, with 9 bases fitting TRBD2. The ends lost 4 bases at V and 2 bases at J; junction bases unmatched: 7. The CDR3 covers 16 residues. CDR1 and CDR2 from the germline V gene are SGHDN and FVKESK. In DNA, the CDR3 is TGTGCCAGCAGCCGTTCTAGCGGGGCGAACACAGATACGCAGTATTTT. Protein product: CASSRSSGANTDTQYF. The full variable domain, its missing parts supplied by reference TRBV14 and TRBJ2-3, is EAGVTQFPSHSVIEKGQTVTLRCDPISGHDNLYWYRRVMGKEIKFLLHFVKESKQDESGMPNNRFLAERTGGTYSTLKVQPAELEDSGVYFCASSRSSGANTDTQYFGPGTRLTVL.

The chain joins TRBV4-1 to TRBJ1-2, with D perhaps matching TRBD1 (6 bases). Trimming stripped 0 bases from V and 1 base from J, with 21 bases between. CDR1 and CDR2 from the germline V gene are MGHRA and YSYEKL. This CDR3 has 19 residues. CDR3 amino acids: CASSQESSWNRVFNYGYTF. The CDR3 DNA reads TGCGCCAGCAGCCAAGAAAGTAGCTGGAACAGGGTTTTTAACTATGGCTACACCTTC.

This clonotype has just a few counts. CDR3 DNA sequence: TGTGCCAGCAGCGTAGTAGCGGGGGGGCGCGATGAGCAGTTCTTC. Translating it yields CASSVVAGGRDEQFF. The chain couples TRBV9 to TRBJ2-1; 11 bases map to TRBD2. Germline V gene data show CDR1 as SGDLS and CDR2 as YYNGEE. The junction had 4 bases not matched to a gene; V was cut back by 0 bases and J by 8 bases. The CDR3 sequence is 15 residues long.

This chain links TRBV12-3 or TRBV12-4 with TRBJ2-5, with TRBD1 identical over 11 bases. The closer fit of TRBJ2-7 to the DNA end suggests the J call may be wrong. The CDR3 is 15 amino acids. CDR3 sequence (DNA): TGTGCCAGCAGTCAGGGACAGGGGGTTTACTTCGAGCAGTACTTC. This encodes CASSQGQGVYFEQYF.

This clonotype has just a few counts. CDR3 sequence: CASSFPDRGTIQYF. For the CDR3, the DNA is TGTGCCAGCAGCTTTCCCGACAGGGGTACTATTCAGTACTTC. The chain joins TRBV7-2 to TRBJ2-7; 8 positions agree with TRBD1. After removal of 3 bases from V and 10 bases from J, the junction contained 11 bases not matched to a gene. CDR1 and CDR2 from the germline V gene are SGHTA and FQGNSA. This CDR3 spans 14 amino acids.

This chain connects TRBV4-3 to TRBJ1-5, with a tentative D call TRBD1 (5 bases). The CDR3 sequence is 16 residues long. Germline CDR1 reads LGHNA; CDR2 reads YSLEER. The ends were cut back, 0 bases at V and 6 bases at J, with 15 bases in the middle. The chain's CDR3 is CASSQDGGPGSQPQHF. In DNA form, the CDR3 reads TGCGCCAGCAGCCAAGATGGTGGGCCAGGGAGTCAGCCCCAGCATTTT.

This clonotype has a handful of counts. This chain connects TRBV6-6 to TRBJ2-7; 10 positions match TRBD1. The germline gives CDR1 MNHNY, CDR2 SVGAGI (reference sequence). The CDR3 sequence is 13 residues long. V dropped 4 bases and J dropped 5; count of bases not matched to a gene: 2. The CDR3 bases are TGTGCCAGCAGTTCGACAGGGGGCGACGAGCAGTACTTC. This codes for CASSSTGGDEQYF.

This chain uses TRBV20-1 with TRBJ2-1; 9 bases fit TRBD1. V lost 2 bases and J lost 8; bases outside the gene matches: 10. The germline V gene has CDR1 DFQATT and CDR2 SNEGSKA (reference sequence). The length of the CDR3 is 15 residues. The CDR3 reads CSARMRTGVVDEQFF. Written as DNA, the CDR3 is TGCAGTGCTAGAATGAGGACAGGGGTGGTGGATGAGCAGTTCTTC.

The chain links TRBV4-3 to TRBJ2-6; D may correspond to TRBD1 or TRBD2 (5 bases each). Germline-derived CDR1 and CDR2 are LGHNA and YSLEER. V was clipped by 4 bases and J by 0 bases, with 19 bases between them. The CDR3 has 19 residues. The DNA for the CDR3 is TGCGCCAGCAGCCCAGGGACGTTTGAAAAGAACTCTGGGGCCAACGTCCTGACTTTC. It is translated as CASSPGTFEKNSGANVLTF.

This chain's CDR3 is CASSLPQTGVQETQYF. The CDR3 coding sequence is TGTGCCAGCAGTTTACCCCAGACAGGGGTCCAAGAGACCCAGTACTTC. The rearrangement links TRBV28 to TRBJ2-4; 8 bases fit TRBD1. With the DNA end fitting TRBJ2-5 better, the J assignment may be wrong. The CDR3 loop spans 16 amino acids. CDR1 and CDR2 (germline): MDHEN, SYDVKM.